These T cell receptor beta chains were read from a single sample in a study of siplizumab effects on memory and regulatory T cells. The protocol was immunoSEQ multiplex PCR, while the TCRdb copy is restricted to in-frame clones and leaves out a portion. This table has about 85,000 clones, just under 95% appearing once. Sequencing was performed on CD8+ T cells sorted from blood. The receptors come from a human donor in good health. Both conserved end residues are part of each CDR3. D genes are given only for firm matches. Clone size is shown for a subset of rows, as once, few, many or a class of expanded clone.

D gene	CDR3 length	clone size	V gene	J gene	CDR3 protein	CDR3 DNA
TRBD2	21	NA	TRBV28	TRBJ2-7	CASSLPRTSGRANYAAYEQYF	TGTGCCAGCAGTCTCCCTAGGACTAGCGGGAGGGCAAACTATGCAGCCTACGAGCAGTACTTC
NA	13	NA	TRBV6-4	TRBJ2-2	CASSDRYTGELFF	TGTGCCAGCAGTGACCGGTACACCGGGGAGCTGTTTTTT
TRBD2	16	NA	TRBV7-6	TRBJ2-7	CASSPQTSGNLYEQYF	TGTGCCAGCAGCCCCCAGACTAGCGGGAATTTGTACGAGCAGTACTTC
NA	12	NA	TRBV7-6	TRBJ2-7	CASSLKGVEQYF	TGTGCCAGCAGCTTAAAAGGGGTCGAGCAGTACTTC
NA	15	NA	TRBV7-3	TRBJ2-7	CASSLEAAFTYEQYF	TGTGCCAGCAGCTTGGAGGCAGCCTTTACCTACGAGCAGTACTTC
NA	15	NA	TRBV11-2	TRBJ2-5	CASSLDRSPGETQYF	TGTGCCAGCAGCTTAGATCGGTCCCCTGGGGAGACCCAGTACTTC
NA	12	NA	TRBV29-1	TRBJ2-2	CSVPRGTGELFF	TGCAGCGTCCCCAGGGGCACCGGGGAGCTGTTTTTT
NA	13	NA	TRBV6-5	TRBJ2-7	CASSYGQGSEQYF	TGTGCCAGCAGTTACGGGCAGGGTAGCGAGCAGTACTTC
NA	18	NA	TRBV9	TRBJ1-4	CASSIELTEPSSNEKLFF	TGTGCCAGCAGCATAGAACTGACAGAGCCCTCTAGTAATGAAAAACTGTTTTTT
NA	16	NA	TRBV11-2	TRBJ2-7	CASSLVLYRADYEQYF	TGTGCCAGCAGCTTAGTCCTCTACAGAGCCGACTACGAGCAGTACTTC
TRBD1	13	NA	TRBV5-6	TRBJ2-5	CASSLSRGETQYF	TGTGCCAGCAGCTTGTCCAGGGGGGAGACCCAGTACTTC
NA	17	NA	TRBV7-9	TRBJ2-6	CASSSLGPPTGANVLTF	TGTGCCAGCAGCTCCTTGGGTCCACCAACTGGGGCCAACGTCCTGACTTTC
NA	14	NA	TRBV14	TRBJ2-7	CASSHQVTAYEQYF	TGTGCCAGCAGCCACCAGGTAACGGCCTACGAGCAGTACTTC
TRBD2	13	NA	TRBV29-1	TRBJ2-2	CSVVLADTGELFF	TGCAGCGTTGTACTAGCGGACACCGGGGAGCTGTTTTTT
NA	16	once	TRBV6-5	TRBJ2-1	CASSYRTTRSYNEQFF	TGTGCCAGCAGTTACCGGACAACCCGCTCCTACAATGAGCAGTTCTTC
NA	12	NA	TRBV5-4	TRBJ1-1	CASSLGDTEAFF	TGTGCCAGCAGCTTGGGGGACACTGAAGCTTTCTTT
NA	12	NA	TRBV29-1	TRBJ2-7	CSGGVGSYEQYF	TGCAGCGGGGGGGTAGGCAGCTACGAGCAGTACTTC
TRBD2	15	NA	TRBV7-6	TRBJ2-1	CASSSLAGGRNEQFF	TGTGCCAGCAGCTCCTTAGCGGGAGGTCGAAATGAGCAGTTCTTC
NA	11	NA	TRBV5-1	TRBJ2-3	CASWAGSTQYF	TGCGCCAGCTGGGCGGGTAGTACGCAGTATTTT
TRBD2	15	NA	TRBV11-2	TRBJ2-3	CASSLPSGRTDTQYF	TGTGCCAGCAGCTTACCTAGCGGGAGGACAGATACGCAGTATTTT
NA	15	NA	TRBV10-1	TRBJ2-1	CASSKDSAAYNEQFF	TGCGCCAGCAGCAAAGACAGTGCGGCCTACAATGAGCAGTTCTTC
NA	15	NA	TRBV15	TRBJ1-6	CATSTSIRGESPLHF	TGTGCCACCAGCACAAGTATACGCGGGGAATCACCCCTCCACTTT
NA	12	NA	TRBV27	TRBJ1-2	CASSAGNYGYTF	TGTGCCAGCAGTGCAGGGAACTATGGCTACACCTTC
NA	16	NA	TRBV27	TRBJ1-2	CASSPSTGPFHYGYTF	TGTGCCAGCAGCCCATCAACAGGGCCGTTCCACTATGGCTACACCTTC
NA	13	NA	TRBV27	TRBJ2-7	CASSPLDGYEQYF	TGTGCCAGCAGTCCCTTAGACGGGTACGAGCAGTACTTC
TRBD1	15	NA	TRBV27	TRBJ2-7	CASSLVGTGTYEQYF	TGTGCCAGCAGTTTAGTAGGGACAGGGACCTACGAGCAGTACTTC
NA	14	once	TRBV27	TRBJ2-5	CASSLFPGQETQYF	TGTGCCAGCAGTTTATTTCCTGGGCAAGAGACCCAGTACTTC
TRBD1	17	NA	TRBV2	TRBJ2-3	CASSDMWQGESADTQYF	TGTGCCAGCAGTGATATGTGGCAGGGGGAAAGCGCAGATACGCAGTATTTT
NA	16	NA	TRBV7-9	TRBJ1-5	CASSNTPGGSNQPQHF	TGTGCCAGCAGCAACACTCCTGGCGGGAGCAATCAGCCCCAGCATTTT
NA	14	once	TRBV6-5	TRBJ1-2	CASSYSLQGDGYTF	TGTGCCAGCAGTTACTCTTTGCAGGGAGATGGCTACACCTTC
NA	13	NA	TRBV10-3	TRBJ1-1	CAITPSQNTEAFF	TGTGCCATCACCCCGTCCCAGAACACTGAAGCTTTCTTT
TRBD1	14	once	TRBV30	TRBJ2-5	CAWNSGGAGETQYF	TGTGCCTGGAATTCAGGGGGCGCGGGGGAGACCCAGTACTTC
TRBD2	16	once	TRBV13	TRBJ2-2	CASSPGLEENTGELFF	TGTGCCAGCAGCCCCGGACTAGAGGAGAACACCGGGGAGCTGTTTTTT
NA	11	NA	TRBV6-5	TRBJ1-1	CASTLTGEAFF	TGTGCCAGCACCTTGACGGGGGAAGCTTTCTTT
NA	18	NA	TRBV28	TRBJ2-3	CASSSPLLATINTDTQYF	TGTGCCAGCAGTTCCCCTCTGTTAGCGACTATAAACACAGATACGCAGTATTTT
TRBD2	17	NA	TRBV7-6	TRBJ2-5	CASSLVLAGELRETQYF	TGTGCCAGCAGCTTAGTACTAGCGGGAGAATTAAGAGAGACCCAGTACTTC
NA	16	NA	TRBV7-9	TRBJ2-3	CASSPTDSGLTDTQYF	TGTGCCAGCAGCCCAACCGATTCCGGCTTGACAGATACGCAGTATTTT
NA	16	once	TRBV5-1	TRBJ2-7	CASSQATQLGSYEQYF	TGCGCCAGCAGCCAAGCAACACAGCTTGGGTCCTACGAGCAGTACTTC
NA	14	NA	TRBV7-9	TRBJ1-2	CASSLPDLNGGYTF	TGTGCCAGCAGCCTCCCCGACCTCAATGGGGGCTACACCTTC
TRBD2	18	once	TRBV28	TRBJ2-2	CASSSIPPSGRANGELFF	TGTGCCAGCAGTTCCATCCCCCCTAGCGGGAGGGCCAACGGGGAGCTGTTTTTT
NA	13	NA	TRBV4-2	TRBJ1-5	CASSQGRSQPQHF	TGTGCCAGCAGCCAAGGACGCAGTCAGCCCCAGCATTTT
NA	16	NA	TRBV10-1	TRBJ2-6	CASRFPAGGGANVLTF	TGCGCCAGCAGATTCCCAGCTGGAGGGGGGGCCAACGTCCTGACTTTC
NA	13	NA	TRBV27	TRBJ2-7	CASSVVGTHEQYF	TGTGCCAGCAGTGTAGTGGGAACCCACGAGCAGTACTTC
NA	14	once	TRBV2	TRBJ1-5	CASSELGSNQPQHF	TGTGCCAGCAGTGAACTGGGCAGCAATCAGCCCCAGCATTTT
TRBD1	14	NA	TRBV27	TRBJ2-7	CASSLTGVNYEQYF	TGTGCCAGCAGTTTGACAGGGGTCAACTACGAGCAGTACTTC